This T cell receptor (beta chain) was sequenced in a study of blood T cell repertoires in COVID-19. The study drew participants aged about 18 to 89 years from some 25 US areas. Participants' own reports of clinical history determined their cohort assignment. This clone was seen a single time. Sequencing was performed with immunoSEQ multiplex PCR; in TCRdb, only in-frame clones are kept and a portion is missing. This sample has hundreds of thousands of clones, with about nine tenths found just once. The CDR3 spans 17 residues. Germline-derived CDR1 and CDR2 are SGHDN and FVKESK. V lost 0 bases and J lost 3, with 17 bases in between.

This chain connects TRBV14 to TRBJ1-2; TRBD1 is a possible D gene (5 bases). This TCR was sampled from a woman aged 45-59 years in a cohort exposed to, infected with or recovered from COVID-19 (not recorded which). Sequenced material: PBMCs or T cells enriched from blood (not recorded which). DNA of the CDR3: TGTGCCAGCAGCCAAGATGGGGGGATGTCAAGATACTATGGCTACACCTTC. As protein: CASSQDGGMSRYYGYTF. The full variable domain, its missing parts supplied by reference TRBV14 and TRBJ1-2, is EAGVTQFPSHSVIEKGQTVTLRCDPISGHDNLYWYRRVMGKEIKFLLHFVKESKQDESGMPNNRFLAERTGGTYSTLKVQPAELEDSGVYFCASSQDGGMSRYYGYTFGSGTRLTVV.